A single sample gave rise to the 6 T cell receptor beta chains below, sequenced in a study of OX40 agonist ivuxolimab in advanced cancers. Sequenced by immunoSEQ multiplex PCR; TCRdb stores in-frame clones only, minus some. The data contain about 51,000 clones, about nine tenths of them singletons. The material was CD4+ or CD8+ T cells sorted from blood, obtained in a trial of the OX40 agonist ivuxolimab. The source is an adult with an advanced solid tumor such as melanoma, head and neck, liver or kidney cancer.

The chain has TRBV6-5 and TRBJ2-5, with 7 bases lining up with TRBD1. The CDR3 length is 16 residues. With 2 bases clipped from V and 5 bases from J, the junction kept 11 bases outside the gene matches. CDR1 is MNHEY and CDR2 is SVGAGI in the germline V gene. As DNA, the CDR3 is TGTGCCAGCAGTTACCTGGCCAGGGGGTATGGGGAGACCCAGTACTTC. It encodes CASSYLARGYGETQYF.

This clone was seen once. V and J are TRBV18 and TRBJ2-7; 11 nucleotides line up with TRBD2. The germline V gene encodes CDR1 KGHSH and CDR2 LQKENI. This CDR3 is 16 amino acids long. V lost 4 bases to trimming and J lost 3 bases; unmatched junction nucleotides: 8. CDR3 in DNA: TGTGCCAGCTCACGGGATAGCGGGAGGGCCGACTACGAGCAGTACTTC. It codes for CASSRDSGRADYEQYF.

The CDR3 region has the DNA TGTGCCATCAGTGACGTGGGGCGGTTCTACGAGCAGTACTTC. Its translation is CAISDVGRFYEQYF. The V call is TRBV10-3, the J call TRBJ2-7; tentatively, D is TRBD1 (5 bases). CDR3 length: 14 amino acids. Germline-derived CDR1 and CDR2 are ENHRY and SYGVKD. Trimming removed 3 bases at V and 3 bases at J, with 12 bases between.

The chain uses TRBV30 and TRBJ1-1; tentatively, D is TRBD1 (5 bases). V lost 3 bases to trimming and J lost 0 bases, with 8 bases between them. Germline lookup yields CDR1 GTSNPN and CDR2 SVGIG (reference sequence). The CDR3 is 13 amino acids. CDR3 DNA: TGTGCCTGGAGATGGGGCATGAACACTGAAGCTTTCTTT. Protein sequence: CAWRWGMNTEAFF.

The CDR3 nucleotides read TGTGCCAGCAGCCCCGCCGGACAGAGGAATGAAAAACTGTTTTTT. Translation: CASSPAGQRNEKLFF. This chain connects TRBV9 to TRBJ1-4; D might be TRBD1 (6 bases). The CDR3 covers 15 residues. Germline lookup yields CDR1 SGDLS and CDR2 YYNGEE. Deletions cut 4 bases from V and 5 bases from J, with 15 bases between.

This chain joins TRBV5-1 and TRBJ2-7, with D maybe TRBD1 (5 bases). This CDR3 comprises 13 residues. Per the germline V gene, CDR1 is SGHRS and CDR2 is YFSETQ. V gave up 7 bases and J gave up 3 bases, with 14 bases separating them. CDR3 bases: TGCGCCAGCGCAAAAGGGGTCAGCTACGAGCAGTACTTC. Protein sequence: CASAKGVSYEQYF.